This T cell receptor (beta chain) emerged from a study of tumor-infiltrating lymphocytes in primary liver carcinoma. A constant-region primer served to make TCR beta cDNA from about 500 ng total RNA. Employing slightly modified ARM-PCR, three nested multiplex PCR rounds were run, and these gave rise to the TCR beta libraries. Investigators reported that the first two PCR rounds, at 10 to 11 cycles each, used TRBV1-TRBV30 forward primers with a C-beta reverse primer. Each CDR3 protein gets one entry after TCRdb re-called the multiplex PCR reads with MiXCR. Among 310,000 or so distinct CDR3 sequences, almost 60% were seen once, and the ten largest hold over 15%. There are 14 residues in the CDR3. Germline V gene data show CDR1 as SEHNR and CDR2 as FQNEAQ (reference sequence). Blood RNA came from unsorted whole blood; germline DNA was also extracted. Comments on this clonotype: Germline is not matched at one junction end, which may reflect a read error.

The sequenced sample was peripheral blood. The chain links TRBV7-9 to TRBJ1-2; D not certain. The TCR comes from a woman younger than 45 with primary liver carcinoma and hepatitis B virus infection. The CDR3 bases are TGTGCCAGCAGCCCTCCCGGGCAGGACTATGACTACACCTTC. Encoded protein: CASSPPGQDYDYTF.